This TCR beta chain was recovered during a study of Ad26.COV2.S vaccination and SARS-CoV-2 variants. Whole-study context: Into the muscle, Ad26.COV2.S was dosed once or twice, 56 days apart. General observations from the study: Non-spike TCR breadth showed similarity between vaccine and placebo recipients. The study found higher spike-specific TCR breadth in vaccine than placebo recipients.

Points on this clone: The target antigen is unknown.

Trimming shortened V by 1 base and J by 11 bases, and 13 bases separated the two germline ends. The CDR3 extends over 14 amino acids. Germline V gene data show CDR1 as SGHKS and CDR2 as YYEKEE (reference sequence). Treatment reported: 15 to 20 received Ad26.COV2.S at low or high dose, single or two shots; several received placebo; per-sample allocation not given. Day 63 after the first vaccine or placebo injection was the time point for sampling. An adult aged 18-55 years in Boston served as the donor. Generated by immunoSEQ multiplex PCR, the TCRdb table keeps only in-frame clones and is missing some. The data contain more than 300,000 clones, 88% of them singletons.

The TCR comes from a person between 18 and 65 years old who received the Ad26.COV2.S COVID-19 vaccine or a placebo. V usage is TRBV5-5 and J usage is TRBJ1-6, with D uncertain. Sequences were derived from peripheral blood, sampled in a trial of Ad26.COV2.S vaccine versus placebo. Here the CDR3 reads CASSLSGSMTPLHF. The DNA for the CDR3 is TGTGCCAGCAGCTTGTCTGGGTCCATGACACCCCTCCACTTT. Full variable domain (outside the CDR3, taken from reference TRBV5-5 and TRBJ1-6): DAGVTQSPTHLIKTRGQQVTLRCSPISGHKSVSWYQQVLGQGPQFIFQYYEKEERGRGNFPDRFSARQFPNYSSELNVNALLLGDSALYLCASSLSGSMTPLHFGNGTRLTVT.